A selection of T cell receptor beta chains follows, all from one sample in a study of neurological immune-mediated disorders. TCRdb ran MiXCR on the 5' RACE reads and lists one entry per CDR3 protein. The table records 20,000 to 25,000 distinct CDR3 sequences, over 12% of them present only once. What was sequenced was PBMCs. These receptors came from a female donor with HTLV-1-associated myelopathy (HAM/TSP). CDR3s include the opening cysteine and the closing phenylalanine or tryptophan. Fields, in order: V gene, J gene, CDR3 protein.

>TRBV20-1|TRBJ1-6
CSARDGDSGSPLHF
>TRBV18|TRBJ2-1
CASSPRVISSYNEQFF
>TRBV20-1|TRBJ2-3
CSATDRGATDTQYF
>TRBV29-1|TRBJ2-5
CSAGPRGTGETQYF
>TRBV7-2|TRBJ1-4
CASSLWDRKNEKLFF
>TRBV20-1|TRBJ1-1
CSARDPQGTEAFF
>TRBV12-3/TRBV12-4|TRBJ2-7
CASSPQGSGQYF
>TRBV4-1|TRBJ1-6
CASSSEPGRNSPLHF
>TRBV5-1|TRBJ2-1
CASNPGEAYNEQFF
>TRBV29-1|TRBJ1-1
CSVVGQPNTEAFF
>TRBV7-2|TRBJ2-7
CASSVEGLLYEQYF
>TRBV5-1|TRBJ1-6
CASSLGNSPLHF
>TRBV11-2|TRBJ2-4
CASSLGTGLWGNIQYF
>TRBV15|TRBJ2-7
CATSREWGLYEQYF
>TRBV27|TRBJ1-1
CASFQGGGEAFF
>TRBV4-3|TRBJ2-3
CASSQAGPLADTQYF
>TRBV12-3/TRBV12-4|TRBJ2-5
CASSRQGASETQYF
>TRBV6-1|TRBJ1-5
CANSQMDSNQPQHF
>TRBV5-1|TRBJ1-5
CASSPDGGGGQPQHF
>TRBV20-1|TRBJ2-7
CSARSRLGRAYEQYF
>TRBV4-1|TRBJ2-1
CASSRAGAGGHNEQFF
>TRBV9|TRBJ1-1
CASSVAANTEAFF
>TRBV7-9|TRBJ2-5
CASSARDEEGETQYF
>TRBV5-1|TRBJ2-7
CASSTRGIEQYF
>TRBV5-1|TRBJ2-2
CASSSSGAFSNTGELFF